This paragraph reports one T cell receptor beta chain. What it binds is not known. These data originate in a study of beta chain features in type 1 diabetes. Study-wide findings and caveats: Shortening of TCRB CDR3s, moderate but significant, appeared in all four CD4+ subsets of Type 1 diabetes patients.

Trimming removed 8 bases from V and 4 bases from J, with 21 bases in between. This CDR3 comprises 15 residues. Per the germline V gene, CDR1 is SQVTM and CDR2 is ANQGSEA. Since all of the isolated RNA was reverse transcribed, expressed TCRB transcripts were what got sequenced. Libraries were prepared by immunoSEQ multiplex PCR; TCRdb keeps only in-frame clonotypes and omits some of them. The table shows some 370,000 clones, with around 10% occurring only once. This TCR derives from a young man with type 1 diabetes. The sequenced material came from central memory CD4+ T cells from blood. The chain recombines TRBV29-1 with TRBJ2-1, with D possibly matching TRBD1 (5 bases). CDR3 bases: TGCAGCCACGACAGTCTAGGGGTGGGATACAATGAGCAGTTCTTC. Translating gives CSHDSLGVGYNEQFF.